Below, 3 T cell receptor beta chains from the same sample are listed, as sequenced in a study of cytomegalovirus exposure and HLA in healthy donors. Sequenced by immunoSEQ multiplex PCR; TCRdb stores in-frame clones only, minus some. In the table there are about 48,000 clones, approximately 88% of which are singletons. The specimen sequenced was PBMCs. These receptors all stem from a woman between 25 and 40 years old in good health and CMV-seronegative.

This clone was counted once. The V and J genes are TRBV9 and TRBJ1-1, with D uncertain. Per germline, CDR1 SGDLS and CDR2 YYNGEE. The V end was cut by 1 base, the J end by 1 base, with 8 bases between. This CDR3 is 14 amino acids long. The CDR3 is CASSVTGGNTEAFF. The CDR3 coding sequence is TGTGCCAGCAGCGTAACTGGCGGGAACACTGAAGCTTTCTTT.

V is TRBV4-1 and J is TRBJ1-4; possibly TRBD1 for D (5 bases). V gave up 1 base and J gave up 0 bases, with 12 bases separating them. Germline loops: CDR1 MGHRA, CDR2 YSYEKL. The CDR3 spans 17 residues. The CDR3 protein is CASSQVPLGATNEKLFF. CDR3 nucleotides: TGCGCCAGCAGCCAAGTCCCGCTAGGGGCAACTAATGAAAAACTGTTTTTT.

This clone has only a few counts. This sequence joins TRBV5-4 and TRBJ2-7, with D unclear. The V gene lost 3 bases and the J gene lost 6 bases, with 10 bases spanning the gap. CDR3 length: 12 residues. Germline V CDR1 and CDR2: SGHNT, YYREEE (reference sequence). CDR3 residues: CASSWATSEQYF. CDR3 nucleotide sequence: TGTGCCAGCAGCTGGGCCACCTCCGAGCAGTACTTC.